Detailed here is one TCR beta chain. Antigen unknown. This specimen belongs to a study of blood T cells in healthy people across ages. Each donor had around 9.2 milliliters of peripheral blood drawn. Primers used in a second PCR of about 6 to 12 cycles were a sample-barcoded 5' primer and a J-beta primer mix. Every cDNA was tagged by a template-switch adaptor with 12 random nucleotides. Sequencing yielded, for each sample, at least 3 million paired-end reads carrying CDR3. One entry per CDR3 protein results from TCRdb running MiXCR on the 5' RACE reads. The data hold around 1.5 million distinct CDR3 sequences, with approximately 63% observed a single time. The CDR3 contains 15 residues. The V and J ends lost 3 bases and 0 bases, in that order; junction bases with no gene match: 4. Germline V gives CDR1 SNHLY, CDR2 FYNNEI. Study results and limitations: Among long-lived donors, naive CD4+ cells were more numerous and diversity higher than in aged donors.

The gene calls are TRBV2 and TRBJ2-7; 8 bases are shared with TRBD1. The clonotype comes from a man aged 18 to 30 in good health. The sample was blood. CDR3: CASSESTGASYEQYF. As DNA, the CDR3 is TGTGCCAGCAGTGAGTCGACAGGGGCCTCCTACGAGCAGTACTTC.